These T cell receptor beta chains were read from a single sample in a study of technical replicates of blood from a few donors. Repertoires were generated with immunoSEQ multiplex PCR, while TCRdb's copy carries only in-frame clones and drops some. Here the sample spans more than 75,000 clones, around 92% being singletons. Sequencing was performed on T cells isolated from PBMCs. These receptor sequences come from a human donor in good health. CDR3s include the opening cysteine and the closing phenylalanine or tryptophan. The D gene is left open where the match is weak. Size is omitted from some rows. Given values are once, few, many or a class for expanded clones.

d_call	clone_size	v_call	j_call	cdr3_aa	cdr3_nt
TRBD1	.	TRBV5-1	TRBJ1-2	CASSLAGQGDGYTF	TGCGCCAGCAGCTTGGCTGGACAGGGTGATGGCTACACCTTC
.	.	TRBV27	TRBJ2-3	CATRRQATDTQYF	TGTGCCACCAGAAGACAAGCAACAGATACGCAGTATTTT
TRBD2	.	TRBV7-8	TRBJ2-7	CASSLSGIGSSYEQYF	TGTGCCAGCAGCTTAAGCGGGATCGGGAGCTCCTACGAGCAGTACTTC
TRBD2	.	TRBV6-1	TRBJ2-3	CASSRGEGTDTQYF	TGTGCCAGCAGCCGGGGGGAGGGTACAGATACGCAGTATTTT
.	.	TRBV28	TRBJ1-5	CASSRGGANQPQHF	TGTGCCAGCAGCAGAGGCGGGGCAAACCAGCCCCAGCATTTT
TRBD2	.	TRBV27	TRBJ2-3	CASSFLAGGGTQYF	TGTGCCAGCAGTTTTCTAGCGGGAGGGGGTACGCAGTATTTT
TRBD1	.	TRBV2	TRBJ2-5	CASSRQGAETQYF	TGTGCCAGCAGTCGACAGGGGGCAGAGACCCAGTACTTC
.	.	TRBV27	TRBJ2-1	CASSADSYNEQFF	TGTGCCAGCAGTGCGGACAGTTACAATGAGCAGTTCTTC
TRBD2	.	TRBV11-1	TRBJ2-3	CASSSGTSGGSTDTQYF	TGTGCCAGCAGCTCCGGGACTAGCGGGGGGTCCACAGATACGCAGTATTTT
.	.	TRBV7-9	TRBJ1-2	CASSPNIPRGGYTF	TGTGCCAGCAGCCCAAACATCCCCAGGGGTGGCTACACCTTC
TRBD1	once	TRBV5-4	TRBJ2-7	CASSQDPGGSKEQYF	TGTGCCAGCAGTCAGGACCCAGGGGGATCTAAAGAGCAGTACTTC
TRBD1	once	TRBV2	TRBJ1-4	CASRDRGAAEKLFF	TGTGCCAGCCGAGACAGGGGAGCGGCTGAAAAACTGTTTTTT
.	.	TRBV10-3	TRBJ1-1	CAIKSAGDFTEAFF	TGTGCCATTAAGTCCGCAGGGGATTTTACTGAAGCTTTCTTT
TRBD1	.	TRBV4-1	TRBJ1-1	CASSPTTGGQAEAFF	TGCGCCAGCAGCCCGACTACAGGGGGTCAGGCTGAAGCTTTCTTT
TRBD1	.	TRBV28	TRBJ1-1	CASRGEGQGYTEAFF	TGTGCCAGCAGGGGGGAGGGACAGGGATACACTGAAGCTTTCTTT
TRBD1	.	TRBV5-1	TRBJ1-1	CASSLEPGQTNTEAFF	TGCGCCAGCAGCTTGGAGCCGGGACAGACTAACACTGAAGCTTTCTTT
TRBD2	.	TRBV14	TRBJ2-3	CASSQDHASAGTSGSYVTDTQYF	TGTGCCAGCAGCCAAGATCATGCTTCGGCAGGGACTAGCGGTTCTTACGTCACAGATACGCAGTATTTT
.	.	TRBV6-6	TRBJ1-4	CATKGGNEKLFF	TGTGCCACAAAGGGGGGGAATGAAAAACTGTTTTTT
TRBD1	once	TRBV19	TRBJ2-5	CASSIVFIGRGKAETQYF	TGTGCCAGTAGTATAGTTTTTATTGGCAGGGGGAAGGCGGAGACCCAGTACTTC
.	.	TRBV5-4	TRBJ2-3	CASRGGTLTDTQYF	TGTGCCAGCAGGGGGGGGACACTCACAGATACGCAGTATTTT
.	.	TRBV10-3	TRBJ1-1	CAIRDTLNTEAFF	TGTGCCATCAGGGACACTCTGAACACTGAAGCTTTCTTT
.	.	TRBV21-1	TRBJ2-6	CASSKFPGKVYNFSGANVLTF	TGTGCCAGCAGCAAATTTCCAGGGAAGGTGTACAATTTCTCTGGGGCCAACGTCCTGACTTTC
TRBD1	.	TRBV7-6	TRBJ1-4	CASSHHPQGVSEKLFF	TGTGCCAGCAGCCACCACCCACAGGGGGTGAGTGAAAAACTGTTTTTT
.	.	TRBV2	TRBJ2-1	CASRRTVANEQFF	TGTGCCAGCAGAAGGACAGTTGCAAATGAGCAGTTCTTC
.	.	TRBV9	TRBJ2-3	CASSVLGLGTDTQYF	TGTGCCAGCAGCGTACTGGGACTTGGCACAGATACGCAGTATTTT
.	.	TRBV6-5	TRBJ1-5	CASSYSRWGHQPQHF	TGTGCCAGCAGTTACTCGAGGTGGGGGCACCAGCCCCAGCATTTT
.	.	TRBV18	TRBJ2-5	CASSPIADQETQYF	TGTGCCAGCTCACCCATAGCCGACCAAGAGACCCAGTACTTC
TRBD1	.	TRBV14	TRBJ2-7	CASSLRGRPYEQYF	TGTGCCAGCAGCCTCAGGGGGAGACCCTACGAGCAGTACTTC
.	few	TRBV28	TRBJ2-2	CASSSSRGGELFF	TGTGCCAGCAGTTCTTCCCGGGGCGGGGAGCTGTTTTTT
TRBD2	.	TRBV28	TRBJ2-1	CASSLWTFPRPKTSGYNEQFF	TGTGCCAGCAGTTTATGGACCTTCCCTCGCCCAAAGACTAGCGGCTACAATGAGCAGTTCTTC
.	.	TRBV10-3	TRBJ1-5	CATKSGDSNQPQHF	TGTGCCACAAAATCAGGGGATAGCAATCAGCCCCAGCATTTT
TRBD1	few	TRBV4-1	TRBJ2-7	CASSQVLETGFTAEF	TGCGCCAGCAGCCAAGTTCTCGAGACAGGGTTTACTGCGGAGTTC
.	.	TRBV5-1	TRBJ2-1	CASKEGGVYNEQFF	TGCGCCAGCAAGGAAGGCGGGGTGTACAATGAGCAGTTCTTC
TRBD1	.	TRBV11-2	TRBJ2-5	CASSFSRGRETQYF	TGTGCCAGCAGCTTCAGCAGGGGGCGAGAGACCCAGTACTTC
.	.	TRBV19	TRBJ2-4	CASSISWAATSLLAKNIQYF	TGTGCCAGTAGTATAAGTTGGGCAGCCACTAGCCTACTAGCCAAAAACATTCAGTACTTC
.	.	TRBV6-5	TRBJ1-1	CASFRPGDTEAFF	TGTGCCAGCTTTCGTCCCGGTGACACTGAAGCTTTCTTT
.	.	TRBV11-2	TRBJ1-2	CASSPGGARILYGYTF	TGTGCCAGCAGCCCGGGAGGGGCAAGAATACTCTATGGCTACACCTTC
.	.	TRBV9	TRBJ2-2	CASSAPLGELFF	TGTGCCAGCAGCGCCCCACTGGGGGAGCTGTTTTTT
TRBD2	.	TRBV4-2	TRBJ2-3	CASSQDGTSGGELAGTDTQYF	TGTGCCAGCAGCCAAGATGGGACTAGCGGGGGGGAGCTGGCGGGCACAGATACGCAGTATTTT
TRBD2	once	TRBV11-2	TRBJ2-1	CASSSLAGDWEFF	TGTGCCAGCAGCTCCCTAGCGGGGGACTGGGAGTTCTTC